This T cell receptor (beta chain) was documented in a study of T cells in Graves' hyperthyroidism and ophthalmopathy. Study details: Once the initial diagnosis was made, peripheral blood was obtained before any treatment.

Note on this clonotype: Its specificity is unknown.

The investigators amplified TCR beta CDR3 regions from RNA transcripts. During a first-round RT-PCR of the TCR CDR3, the HTBI primer set was used. TCRdb re-called the multiplex PCR reads through MiXCR, storing one row per CDR3 protein. The sample contains about 840,000 distinct CDR3 sequences, about 38% of which appear only once. Germline lookup yields CDR1 DFQATT and CDR2 SNEGSKA (reference sequence). Trimming cost V 7 bases and J 8 bases; bases outside gene matches: 6. The CDR3 covers 11 residues. The hyperthyroidism was newly diagnosed and had lasted under 2 months; the patients were aged 18 to 65. Lactation, pregnancy, other autoimmune disease or uncontrolled infection excluded patients. Study results and limitations: Expanded thyroid clonotypes (above 0.001) were mostly also found in blood.

The sequencing input was blood. V gene TRBV20-1 combines with J gene TRBJ1-2; 8 bases are shared with TRBD1. This sequence originates from a man aged 18 to 30 with Graves' hyperthyroidism. For the CDR3, the DNA is TGCAGTGTTCAGGGGGCGCGCGGCTACACCTTC. As protein: CSVQGARGYTF.